The clone carrying this TCR beta chain showed up just a few times. As yet, its antigen is unknown. These data originate in a study of identical twins. This CDR3 is 17 amino acids long. Germline CDR1 SEHNR, CDR2 FQNEAQ (reference sequence). V gave up 5 bases and J gave up 3 bases; unmatched junction bases: 11. TCRdb used MiXCR to reprocess the 5' RACE reads, holding one entry per CDR3 protein. Among roughly 290,000 distinct CDR3 sequences listed, roughly 8.6% were seen once. General study findings and limits: Out-of-frame beta sequences exhibited a weaker degree of excess twin sharing.

The data were also submitted as part of a second study, on yellow fever vaccine responses in identical twins.

This TCR came from a woman younger than 30 in good health. Input material: CD8+ T cells sorted from blood. The J gene is TRBJ2-5, the V gene TRBV7-9, with TRBD1 matching over 11 bases. The CDR3 protein is CASSNGPGTGGKETQYF. Written as DNA, the CDR3 is TGTGCCAGCAGCAACGGCCCCGGGACAGGGGGAAAAGAGACCCAGTACTTC.